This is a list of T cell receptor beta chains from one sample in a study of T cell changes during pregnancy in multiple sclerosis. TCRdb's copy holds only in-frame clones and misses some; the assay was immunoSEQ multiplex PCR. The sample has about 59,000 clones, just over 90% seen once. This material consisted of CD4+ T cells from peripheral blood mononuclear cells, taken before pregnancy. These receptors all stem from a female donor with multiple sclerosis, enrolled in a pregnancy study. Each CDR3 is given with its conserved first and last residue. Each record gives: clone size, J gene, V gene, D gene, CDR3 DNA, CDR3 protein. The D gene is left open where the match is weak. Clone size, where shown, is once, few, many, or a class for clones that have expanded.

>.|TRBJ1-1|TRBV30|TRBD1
TGTGCCTGGAGGCTCCTTACCGGGACAGCGAACACTGAAGCTTTCTTT
CAWRLLTGTANTEAFF
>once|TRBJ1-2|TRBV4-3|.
TGCGCCAGCAGCCAAGACCGTACTAACTATGGCTACACCTTC
CASSQDRTNYGYTF
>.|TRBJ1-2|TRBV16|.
TGTGCCAGCAGCCAATCTAGCTATGGCTACACCTTC
CASSQSSYGYTF
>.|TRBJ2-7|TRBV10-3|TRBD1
TGTGCCATCAAGGGGGCAGCGGACTACGAGCAGTACTTC
CAIKGAADYEQYF
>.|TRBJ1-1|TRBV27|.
TGTGCCAGCAGTACTCGGGGGACTGAAGCTTTCTTT
CASSTRGTEAFF
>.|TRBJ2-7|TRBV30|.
TGTGCCTGGAGTGTGGCATCCAATCCCTACGAGCAGTACTTC
CAWSVASNPYEQYF
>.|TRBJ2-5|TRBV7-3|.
TGTGCCAGCAGCTTAGGGGGACTGGACCAAGAGACCCAGTACTTC
CASSLGGLDQETQYF
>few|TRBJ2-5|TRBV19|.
TGTGCCAGTAGTCCCCCCGGAGAGACCCAGTACTTC
CASSPPGETQYF
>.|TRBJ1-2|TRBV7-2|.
TGTGCCAGCAGCGGGCAGATTAACTATGGCTACACCTTC
CASSGQINYGYTF
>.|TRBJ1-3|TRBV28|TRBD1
TGTGCCAGCGTTGACCCGACAGGGCAGGGAAACACCATATATTTT
CASVDPTGQGNTIYF
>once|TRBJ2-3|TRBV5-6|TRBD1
TGTGCCAGCAGCGTGGGGACAGTTGGCACAGATACGCAGTATTTT
CASSVGTVGTDTQYF
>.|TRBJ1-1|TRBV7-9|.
TGTGCCAGCAGCCAATCCAACACTGAAGCTTTCTTT
CASSQSNTEAFF
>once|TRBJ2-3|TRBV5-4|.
TGTGCCAGCAGCTTGCCAGGTCCAGATACGCAGTATTTT
CASSLPGPDTQYF
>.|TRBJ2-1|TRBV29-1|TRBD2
TGCAGCGTTGAAGATTACGGACTAGCGGGAGGGTTCAATGAGCAGTTCTTC
CSVEDYGLAGGFNEQFF
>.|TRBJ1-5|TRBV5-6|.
TGTGCCAGCAGCTTTGGCCCCGATCAGCCCCAGCATTTT
CASSFGPDQPQHF
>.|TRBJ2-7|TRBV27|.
TGTGCCAGCAGTTTCGGAGGGCCCCCCTACGAGCAGTACTTC
CASSFGGPPYEQYF
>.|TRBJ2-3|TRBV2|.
TGTGCCAGAGGACCCGGGAATACGCAGTATTTT
CARGPGNTQYF
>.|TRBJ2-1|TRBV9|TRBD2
TGTGCCAGCAGCGTTTCTAGCGGAGGGGTCCCCAATGAGCAGTTCTTC
CASSVSSGGVPNEQFF
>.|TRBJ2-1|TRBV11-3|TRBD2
TGTGCCAGCAGCGCAGGGACTAGCGGATACAATGAGCAGTTCTTC
CASSAGTSGYNEQFF
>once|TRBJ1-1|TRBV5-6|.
TGTGCCAGCAGCTTGTTTCCGGGAATGAGTGTGAACACTGAAGCTTTCTTT
CASSLFPGMSVNTEAFF
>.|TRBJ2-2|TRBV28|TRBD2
TGTGCCAGCATAGGCGGGAGGAAGTACACCGGGGAGCTGTTTTTT
CASIGGRKYTGELFF
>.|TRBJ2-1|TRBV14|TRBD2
TGTGCCAGCAGCCATAAAGAGGGGAAGACTAGCGGGAGGCACAAGCAGTTCTTC
CASSHKEGKTSGRHKQFF
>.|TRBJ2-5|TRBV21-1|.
TGTGCCAGCAGCACCCTTACCCTCCTAGCGGGCCAAGAGACCCAGTACTTC
CASSTLTLLAGQETQYF
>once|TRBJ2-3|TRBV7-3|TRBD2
TGTGCCAGCAGCTTAACTAGCGGGAGCACAGATACGCAGTATTTT
CASSLTSGSTDTQYF
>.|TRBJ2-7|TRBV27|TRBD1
TGTGCCAGCAGTTTGGACAGGTCTAACGAGCAGTACTTC
CASSLDRSNEQYF
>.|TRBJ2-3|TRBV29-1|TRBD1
TGCAGCGTTGTCGGCGGGACAGGGGGCATTGATACGCAGTATTTT
CSVVGGTGGIDTQYF
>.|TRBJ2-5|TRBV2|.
TGTGCCAGCAGTGAAGGAGGCGTGGGCCAAGAGACCCAGTACTTC
CASSEGGVGQETQYF
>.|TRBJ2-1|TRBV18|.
TGTGCCAGCTCACCCCCCCGGGGGAACTACAATGAGCAGTTCTTC
CASSPPRGNYNEQFF
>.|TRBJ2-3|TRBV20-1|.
TGCAGTGCTTACTCAGATACGCAGTATTTT
CSAYSDTQYF
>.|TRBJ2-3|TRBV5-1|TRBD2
TGCGCCAGCAGCTCTGGTCGGCTAGCGGGAGGTCAAGGTAAATCAGATACGCAGTATTTT
CASSSGRLAGGQGKSDTQYF
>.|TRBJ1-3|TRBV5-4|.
TGTGCCAGCAGCTTTGCAGGGGGAAACACCATATATTTT
CASSFAGGNTIYF
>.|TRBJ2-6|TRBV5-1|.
TGCGCCAGCAGCACGGGACTGCTCTCTGGGGCCAACGTCCTGACTTTC
CASSTGLLSGANVLTF
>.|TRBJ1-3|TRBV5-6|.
TGTGCCAGCACCAGATACTCGACAGCCAACTCTGGAAACACCATATATTTT
CASTRYSTANSGNTIYF
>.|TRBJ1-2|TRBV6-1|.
TGTGCCAGCAGTGAACGTATAGAGGGTTACTATGGCTACACCTTC
CASSERIEGYYGYTF
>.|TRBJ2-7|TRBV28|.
TGTGCCAGCAGCCTGAGCGCCTACGAGCAGTACTTC
CASSLSAYEQYF
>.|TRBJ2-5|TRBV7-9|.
TGTGCCAGCAGCTTAGGACTAGGGCAAGAGACCCAGTACTTC
CASSLGLGQETQYF
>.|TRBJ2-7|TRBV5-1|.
TGCGCCAGCAGCTTGGACGGCATGAGGTCCTACGAGCAGTACTTC
CASSLDGMRSYEQYF
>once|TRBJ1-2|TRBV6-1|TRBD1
TGTGCCAGCAGGAGGGACAGTTCTAACTATGGCTACACCTTC
CASRRDSSNYGYTF
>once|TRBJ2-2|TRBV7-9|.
TGTGCCAGCAGCCCGGGGTCCCGTGGGCTCCACACCGGGGAGCTGTTTTTT
CASSPGSRGLHTGELFF
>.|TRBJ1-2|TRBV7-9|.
TGTGCCAGCAGCTGGGGGGGCGGCTACACCTTC
CASSWGGGYTF
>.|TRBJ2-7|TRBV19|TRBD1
TGTGCCAGTAGTACGCCGGGACAGGGGACGCACGAGCAGTACTTC
CASSTPGQGTHEQYF
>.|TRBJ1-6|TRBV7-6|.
TGTGCCAGCAGCTTAGAAGTCAGGGGTTCCTATAATTCACCCCTCCACTTT
CASSLEVRGSYNSPLHF
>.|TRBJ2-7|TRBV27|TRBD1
TGTGCCAGCAGTTTCCGGGTCGTAGGACAGGGTCGTCACGAGCAGTACTTC
CASSFRVVGQGRHEQYF
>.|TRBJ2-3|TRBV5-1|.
TGCGCCAGCAGCCCTCTAGCCAGGGATACGCAGTATTTT
CASSPLARDTQYF
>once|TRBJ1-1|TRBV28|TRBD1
TGTGCCAGCCTACAGGGGGTTAGGGAAGCTTTCTTT
CASLQGVREAFF
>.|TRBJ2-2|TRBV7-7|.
TGTGCTAGCAGCACTGCGTCAGGGAACCCCGGGGAGCTGTTTTTT
CASSTASGNPGELFF
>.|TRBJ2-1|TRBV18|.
TGTGCCAGCTCACCTCTCAGGAACAATGAGCAGTTCTTC
CASSPLRNNEQFF
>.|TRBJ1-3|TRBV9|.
TGTGCCAGCAGCGTAGGGAGGGCCAGCCACTCTGGAAACACCATATATTTT
CASSVGRASHSGNTIYF
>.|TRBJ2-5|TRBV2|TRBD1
TGTGCCAGCAGCTTTATGGACAGGGGGGGCCAAGAGACCCAGTACTTC
CASSFMDRGGQETQYF
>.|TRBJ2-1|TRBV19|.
TGTGCCAGTAGTATAGGATCGGGGATACCCTACAATGAGCAGTTCTTC
CASSIGSGIPYNEQFF
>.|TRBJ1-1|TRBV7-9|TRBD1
TGTGCCAGCAGTACCACTAGGGGGCTCGGGGCTTTCTTT
CASSTTRGLGAFF
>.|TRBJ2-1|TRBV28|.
TGTGCCAGCAGATCCCCCCGTGAGCAGTTCTTC
CASRSPREQFF
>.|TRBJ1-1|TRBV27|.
TGTGCCAGCAGTTTGATAGATAGGAACACTGAAGCTTTCTTT
CASSLIDRNTEAFF
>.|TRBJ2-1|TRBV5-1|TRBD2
TGCGCCAGCAGCTTGGTATTAGCGGGATCCTACAATGAGCAGTTCTTC
CASSLVLAGSYNEQFF
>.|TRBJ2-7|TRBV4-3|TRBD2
TGCGCCAGCAGCCCTCGGGAACTAGCGGGAAAGCGGTCCTACGAGCAGTACTTC
CASSPRELAGKRSYEQYF
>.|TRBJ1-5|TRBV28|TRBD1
TGTGCCAGCAGGAAGACAGGGGGTGACAATCAGCCCCAGCATTTT
CASRKTGGDNQPQHF
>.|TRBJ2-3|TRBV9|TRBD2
TGTGCCAGCAGCACCCGCTCCGCGGGAGGGCCGGGAGATACGCAGTATTTT
CASSTRSAGGPGDTQYF
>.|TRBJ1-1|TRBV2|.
TGTGCCAGCAGGGAAGAATCTTCAGGGCGGGGAGCTTTCTTT
CASREESSGRGAFF
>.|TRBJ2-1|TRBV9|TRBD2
TGTGCCAGCAGCGTCCTAATAGCGGGGAACAATGAGCAGTTCTTC
CASSVLIAGNNEQFF